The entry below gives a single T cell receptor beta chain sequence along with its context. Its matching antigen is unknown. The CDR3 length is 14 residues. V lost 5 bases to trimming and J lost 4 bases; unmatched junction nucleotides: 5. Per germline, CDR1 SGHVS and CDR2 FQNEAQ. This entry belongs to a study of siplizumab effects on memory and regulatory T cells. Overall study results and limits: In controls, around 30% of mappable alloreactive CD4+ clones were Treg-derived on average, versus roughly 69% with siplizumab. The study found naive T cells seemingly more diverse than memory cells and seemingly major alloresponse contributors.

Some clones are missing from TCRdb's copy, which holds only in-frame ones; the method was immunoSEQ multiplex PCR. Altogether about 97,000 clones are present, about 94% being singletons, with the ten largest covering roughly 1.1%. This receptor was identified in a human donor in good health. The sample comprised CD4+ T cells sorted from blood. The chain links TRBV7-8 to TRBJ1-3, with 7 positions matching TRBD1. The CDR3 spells CASSRGGQGNTIYF. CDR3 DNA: TGTGCCAGCAGCCGTGGGGGACAGGGAAACACCATATATTTT.